This entry lists 8 T cell receptor beta chains sequenced from one sample in a study of human T cells and chemical hapten exposure. TCRdb analysed the RACE reads with MiXCR anew, one entry per CDR3 protein. The sample shows fewer than 85,000 distinct CDR3 sequences, about 8.6% of them seen only once. Time point of the sample: healthy volunteer bleed at 6 weeks. The study extracted total RNA from unfractionated whole blood. Input material: whole blood. Every receptor here comes from a male donor in good health. Some clones in this sample may be carry-over from other donors' samples.

Only a few counts were recorded for this clonotype. V is TRBV12-5 and J is TRBJ2-7; TRBD1 agrees at 7 bases. Germline V gene lookup returns CDR1 LGHNT and CDR2 FRNRAP. The CDR3 is 15 residues long. Germline trimming cut 6 bases from V and 2 bases from J; bases unmatched to any gene: 10. The CDR3 sequence: CASGSGTAPAYEQYF. The CDR3 DNA is TGTGCTAGTGGCTCCGGGACAGCCCCAGCCTACGAGCAGTACTTC.

This clonotype has a handful of counts. The chain uses TRBV20-1 and TRBJ2-1, with TRBD2 identical over 8 bases. This CDR3 is built from 14 residues. CDR1 is DFQATT, CDR2 SNEGSKA, per germline (reference sequence). V lost 2 bases to trimming and J lost 5 bases; unmatched junction nucleotides: 5. The DNA for the CDR3 is TGCAGTGCTAGAAGGGGGACTAGGGACAATGAGCAGTTCTTC. Protein: CSARRGTRDNEQFF.

This clonotype was counted ten times or more. This CDR3 is CASSYSAGQGYEQYF. CDR3 bases: TGTGCCAGCAGTTACTCCGCGGGACAGGGATACGAGCAGTACTTC. The chain employs TRBV6-5 and TRBJ2-7, with 9 nucleotides matching TRBD1. V trimming: 0 bases; J trimming: 4 bases; junction bases outside the gene matches: 4. Germline CDR1 MNHEY, CDR2 SVGAGI. CDR3 size: 15 residues.

This clonotype was counted many times. The chain combines TRBV5-1 with TRBJ1-5, with D unclear. V was pared by 5 bases and J by 1 base, with 13 bases between. Germline CDR1 and CDR2: SGHRS and YFSETQ. The CDR3 sequence is 15 residues long. As DNA, the CDR3 is TGCGCCAGCAGGCTTAGGCCCCAAAGCAATCAGCCCCAGCATTTT. Translation: CASRLRPQSNQPQHF.

The rearrangement uses TRBV10-1 and TRBJ2-3; the D is unclear. V was pared by 2 bases and J by 2 bases, with 8 bases between. Germline V lookup: CDR1 WNHNN, CDR2 SYGVQD (reference sequence). This CDR3 is 14 amino acids long. In DNA, the CDR3 is TGCGCCAGCAGTGAGCCGAACTCCACAGATACGCAGTATTTT. This sequence encodes CASSEPNSTDTQYF.

This clonotype came up a few times. This chain joins TRBV7-8 and TRBJ1-5, with D uncertain. CDR1 and CDR2 (germline): SGHVS, FQNEAQ. The CDR3 loop spans 15 amino acids. V lost 5 bases, J lost 0 bases, and 11 bases lay in between. The chain's CDR3 is CASSHRTVSNQPQHF. The DNA for the CDR3 is TGTGCCAGCAGCCACCGGACGGTTAGCAATCAGCCCCAGCATTTT.

Regarding this clonotype: This may be a read error, as it is one base from a much larger clone. The chain combines TRBV19 with TRBJ1-2; D possibly corresponds to TRBD1 (5 bases). This CDR3 comprises 13 residues. Germline assignment: CDR1 LNHDA and CDR2 SQIVND (reference sequence). Trimming stripped 6 bases from V and 7 bases from J, with 15 bases between. The DNA of the CDR3 is TGTGCCAGTAGCCTCCCGGGGGACTTTGGCTACACCTTC. It encodes CASSLPGDFGYTF.

The chain has TRBV27 and TRBJ2-3; 10 bases are shared with TRBD1. The junction had 13 bases not matched to a gene; V was cut back by 6 bases and J by 4 bases. Germline V gene lookup returns CDR1 MNHEY and CDR2 SMNVEV (reference sequence). The CDR3 is 17 residues long. CDR3 region: CASRGGPGQGLPDTQYF. The CDR3 nucleotides read TGTGCCAGCAGAGGGGGACCGGGACAGGGGCTTCCAGATACGCAGTATTTT.